This is a list of T cell receptor beta chains from one sample in a study of TIL therapy for anti-PD-1-resistant metastatic lung cancer. Assay used: immunoSEQ multiplex PCR; TCRdb lists only in-frame clones, some missing. The sample has 55,000 to 65,000 clones; roughly two thirds are singletons. Source: blood, taken at baseline. These receptor sequences come from a person aged 25-85 years with non-small cell lung cancer. CDR3s include the opening cysteine and the closing phenylalanine or tryptophan. Fields, in order: clone size, V gene, D gene, J gene, CDR3 DNA, CDR3 protein. D genes are given only for firm matches. Only some rows state a clone size, as once, few, many or a class for expanded clones.

NA	TRBV6-6	TRBD1	TRBJ1-5	TGTGCCAGCAGTTACTCGGGACAGGGGGCGCGGCCCCAGCATTTT	CASSYSGQGARPQHF
NA	TRBV2	TRBD1	TRBJ2-5	TGTGCCAGCAGTAAGACAGGGGGCGAGGGAGAGACCCAGTACTTC	CASSKTGGEGETQYF
few	TRBV2	NA	TRBJ2-7	TGTGCCAGCAGTGAACGGACAGCCATGCAGTACTTC	CASSERTAMQYF
NA	TRBV11-1	NA	TRBJ1-6	TGTGCCAGCAGCTTACCAGGGCTGGATTCACCCCTCCACTTT	CASSLPGLDSPLHF
few	TRBV5-6	TRBD1	TRBJ1-2	TGTGCCAGCGGCTATATACCACAGGGGAACTATGGCTACACCTTC	CASGYIPQGNYGYTF
NA	TRBV29-1	NA	TRBJ1-1	TGCAGCGTTGATAATAACCCCAGGGTCGCTGAAGCTTTCTTT	CSVDNNPRVAEAFF
NA	TRBV5-4	TRBD1	TRBJ1-4	TGTGCCAGCAGCTTGGGGCCGACAGGGGAGGGTGAAAAACTGTTTTTT	CASSLGPTGEGEKLFF
NA	TRBV7-9	TRBD1	TRBJ1-6	TGTGCCAGCAGCCGACAGGGCATTCGGAATTCACCCCTCCACTTT	CASSRQGIRNSPLHF
NA	TRBV5-1	TRBD1	TRBJ2-7	TGCGCCAGCAGCTTGGCCGGGACAGGGGTCTACGAGCAGTACTTC	CASSLAGTGVYEQYF
NA	TRBV9	NA	TRBJ1-3	TGTGCCAGCAGCGTAGACCCGGGAACTGGAAACACCATATATTTT	CASSVDPGTGNTIYF
few	TRBV30	NA	TRBJ1-1	TGTGCCTGGAGTTTCGGGGATAGGGCTTTCTTT	CAWSFGDRAFF
NA	TRBV6-1	NA	TRBJ1-2	TGTGCCAGCGGTGAGCCGACGCGGACCAAGCCCTATGGCTACACCTTC	CASGEPTRTKPYGYTF
NA	TRBV11-2	TRBD2	TRBJ2-7	TGTGCCAGCAGACTAGCGGGAGTATCCTACGAGCAGTACTTC	CASRLAGVSYEQYF
NA	TRBV14	NA	TRBJ2-3	TGTGCCAGCAGCCAAATAGTGGGTACGCAGTATTTT	CASSQIVGTQYF